Presented here are 14 T cell receptor beta chains from one specimen sequenced in a study of blood T cell repertoires in COVID-19. This table comes from immunoSEQ multiplex PCR, and its TCRdb copy is limited to in-frame clones, with some not included. The table records about 42,000 clones, 70% to 90% of them present only once. Sequenced sample: peripheral blood. These receptors were obtained from a man aged 50 or older with active COVID-19.

This sequence joins TRBV5-1 and TRBJ1-1; 7 bases are a match to TRBD1. V dropped 0 bases and J dropped 10; count of bases not matched to a gene: 12. Germline CDR1 and CDR2: SGHRS and YFSETQ. The CDR3 runs 15 residues. CDR3 residues: CASSLDRLGRQGAFF. CDR3 nucleotide sequence: TGCGCCAGCAGCTTGGACAGGCTCGGGAGACAGGGAGCTTTCTTT. The full variable domain, in which reference TRBV5-1 and TRBJ1-1 provide the parts outside the CDR3, is KAGVTQTPRYLIKTRGQQVTLSCSPISGHRSVSWYQQTPGQGLQFLFEYFSETQRNKGNFPGRFSGRQFSNSRSEMNVSTLELGDSALYLCASSLDRLGRQGAFFGQGTRLTVV.

CDR3 DNA: TGTGCCAGCAGTGACCCAGCGGGAGTCTCCTACAATGAGCAGTTCTTC. The encoded protein is CASSDPAGVSYNEQFF. The chain is built from TRBV2 and TRBJ2-1, with TRBD2 identical over 8 bases. V lost 3 bases to trimming and J lost 0 bases; unmatched junction nucleotides: 4. Germline CDR1 reads SNHLY; CDR2 reads FYNNEI. The length of the CDR3 is 16 residues.

For the CDR3, the DNA is TGTGCCAGCAGCGCAGGCCAGGGAACCTACGAGCAGTACTTC. This encodes CASSAGQGTYEQYF. This chain joins TRBV7-2 and TRBJ2-7; maybe TRBD1 (5 bases). This CDR3 has 14 residues. Trimming left V 5 bases short and J 2 bases short, with 13 bases between. Germline CDR1 and CDR2: SGHTA and FQGNSA.

This rearrangement joins TRBV19 to TRBJ2-1; TRBD2 agrees at 7 bases. With 11 bases clipped from V and 9 bases from J, the junction kept 13 bases outside the gene matches. Looked up from germline, CDR1 is LNHDA and CDR2 is SQIVND (reference sequence). The CDR3 runs 13 residues. The CDR3 sequence is CAGGEQPPGEQFF. CDR3 in DNA: TGTGCCGGGGGGGAACAACCGCCGGGTGAGCAGTTCTTC.

J is TRBJ2-3 and V is TRBV11-3, with D unresolved. The CDR3 is made up of 14 amino acids. Germline CDR1 SGHNT, CDR2 YENEEA. V was clipped by 2 bases and J by 0 bases, with 6 bases between them. CDR3 loop: CASSLSRSTDTQYF. The CDR3 DNA reads as TGTGCCAGCAGCTTATCCCGGAGCACAGATACGCAGTATTTT.

The J gene is TRBJ2-5, the V gene TRBV3-1 (or the pseudogene TRBV3-2); unclear D gene. In germline, CDR1 is LGHDT, CDR2 YNNKEL (reference sequence). The CDR3 extends over 15 amino acids. V was cut by 2 bases and J by 2 bases, with 12 bases left in between. CDR3 residues: CASSQPGKKQETQYF. CDR3 DNA sequence: TGTGCCAGCAGCCAACCAGGCAAAAAACAAGAGACCCAGTACTTC.

The chain couples TRBV19 to TRBJ1-1; tentative D call: TRBD1 (6 bases). Germline lookup yields CDR1 LNHDA and CDR2 SQIVND (reference sequence). CDR3 length: 14 residues. V was trimmed by 7 bases and J by 0 bases, leaving 12 bases between them. The CDR3 DNA is TGTGCCAGTAACCCGGACAGAATGAACACTGAAGCTTTCTTT. This codes for CASNPDRMNTEAFF.

The chain employs TRBV3-1 (or the pseudogene TRBV3-2) and TRBJ2-3; 8 bases fit TRBD2. Looked up from germline, CDR1 is LGHDT and CDR2 is YNNKEL (reference sequence). After removal of 2 bases from V and 7 bases from J, the junction contained 5 bases not matched to a gene. CDR3 length: 14 amino acids. The CDR3 DNA is TGTGCCAGCAGCCAACTAGCGGGCGACCATACGCAGTATTTT. Translating gives CASSQLAGDHTQYF.

The J gene is TRBJ1-1, the V gene TRBV7-9; D is unresolved. CDR3 length: 12 amino acids. Germline assignment: CDR1 SEHNR and CDR2 FQNEAQ (reference sequence). Trimming removed 5 bases from V and 11 bases from J, with 15 bases in between. DNA of the CDR3: TGTGCCAGCAGCCTGGACTCCCCGTGGGCTTTCTTT. It translates to CASSLDSPWAFF.

On this clone: The sample contains more than one DNA sequence encoding this CDR3. The genes are TRBV4-3 and TRBJ1-1; D not certain. V lost 0 bases, J lost 5 bases, and 13 bases lay in between. The CDR3 is 15 residues long. CDR1 is LGHNA and CDR2 is YSLEER in the germline V gene. As DNA, the CDR3 is TGCGCCAGCAGCCAAGATTCCGGCGTCAGGACTGAAGCTTTCTTT. This translates into CASSQDSGVRTEAFF.

CDR3 sequence reads: CASSEGQGPLYEQYF. The CDR3 nucleotides read TGTGCCAGTAGCGAAGGACAGGGCCCCCTTTACGAGCAGTACTTC. This sequence joins TRBV19 and TRBJ2-7; 8 bases agree with TRBD1. This CDR3 contains 15 residues. With 6 bases clipped from V and 4 bases from J, the junction kept 11 bases outside the gene matches. The germline CDR1 and CDR2 sequences are LNHDA and SQIVND (reference sequence). The whole variable domain, filled in from reference TRBV19 and TRBJ2-7, reads DGGITQSPKYLFRKEGQNVTLSCEQNLNHDAMYWYRQDPGQGLRLIYYSQIVNDFQKGDIAEGYSVSREKKESFPLTVTSAQKNPTAFYLCASSEGQGPLYEQYFGPGTRLTVT.

This clone was detected only a few times. The chain couples TRBV5-4 to TRBJ2-5; the D gene is possibly TRBD2 (6 bases). This CDR3 is 14 amino acids long. Trimming took 4 bases from V and 7 from J, leaving 17 bases between them. Germline V gives CDR1 SGHNT, CDR2 YYREEE (reference sequence). This CDR3 reads CASSRMDFGGTQYF. CDR3 coding DNA: TGTGCCAGCAGCAGAATGGACTTCGGGGGGACCCAGTACTTC.

The chain employs TRBV28 and TRBJ2-1; D is unclear. The CDR3 totals 13 residues. Trimming left V 7 bases short and J 7 bases short, with 14 bases between. The germline V gene encodes CDR1 MDHEN and CDR2 SYDVKM. CDR3 sequence: CASIRASKNEQFF. In DNA, the CDR3 is TGTGCCAGCATAAGAGCTAGTAAGAATGAGCAGTTCTTC.

This chain links TRBV6-2 or TRBV6-3 with TRBJ1-5; D not resolved. The CDR3 totals 16 residues. Germline assignment: CDR1 MNHEY and CDR2 SVGEGT. Trimming removed 2 bases at V and 3 bases at J, with 14 bases between. The CDR3, as DNA: TGTGCCAGCAGTTACGGGCGTTCGGCAGTCAATCAGCCCCAGCATTTT. Translation gives CASSYGRSAVNQPQHF.